This TCR beta chain was sequenced during a study of blood T cell repertoires in COVID-19. Study at large: Specimens from acute and convalescent COVID-19 originated in the United States, Italy and Spain. Nucleic acid was either cDNA or gDNA, and it came from T cells, B-cell-depleted T cells, or PBMCs.

There are 12 residues in the CDR3. V lost 7 bases and J 4 bases, leaving 12 bases between the germline ends. The germline CDR1 and CDR2 sequences are SQVTM and ANQGSEA. The authors' processing: Estimation of nucleated cell counts relied on the amplification of reference gene primers. Sequencing used immunoSEQ multiplex PCR; TCRdb keeps in-frame clones, though not all of them. That table supplies the V and J calls and clone size; D and trimming were determined from the DNA. The table shows about 91,000 clones, with around 80% occurring only once. The TCR originated in a man aged 70-80 years with acute or convalescent COVID-19. The V and J genes are TRBV29-1 and TRBJ2-3; maybe TRBD1 (6 bases). Sequencing input: peripheral blood. This chain's CDR3 is CSAEDRADTQYF. The DNA of the CDR3 is TGCAGCGCAGAGGACAGAGCAGATACGCAGTATTTT.